This T cell receptor beta chain is drawn from a study of OX40 agonist ivuxolimab in advanced cancers. Study background: An agonistic anti-OX40 (CD134) antibody, ivuxolimab, was used to treat the patients. A history of anti-PD-1, anti-PD-L1 or anti-CTLA-4 therapy was acceptable, and 30% to 45% had some.

Here immunoSEQ multiplex PCR was the method, and the copy in TCRdb shows in-frame clones only, minus some. The top ten hold 11% to 15% of the sample, which has some 60,000 clones, roughly nine tenths seen once. Specimen: CD4+ or CD8+ T cells sorted from blood, collected in a trial of the OX40 agonist ivuxolimab. The source of this sequence is an adult with an advanced solid tumor such as melanoma, head and neck, liver or kidney cancer.

The CDR3 is CASSFGSSGRTGELFF. CDR3 sequence (DNA): TGCGCCAGCAGCTTTGGTTCTAGCGGGAGGACCGGGGAGCTGTTTTTT. The V gene is TRBV5-1, the J gene TRBJ2-2, with TRBD2 matching over 11 bases. The CDR3 contains 16 residues. Germline values: CDR1 SGHRS, CDR2 YFSETQ. Trimming took 2 bases from V and 5 from J; bases not matched to a gene: 5.